These 27 T cell receptor beta chains share one sample of origin, sequenced in a study of blood T cells in healthy people across ages. With a J-beta primer mix and a sample-barcoded 5' primer, a second PCR ran about 7 to 11 cycles. TCRdb passed the 5' RACE reads through MiXCR, listing each CDR3 protein once. The sample yields about 780,000 distinct CDR3 sequences, under 30% seen once. The data also belong to a second study, concerning T cells of mothers and their children.

The sample was blood. All receptors come from a boy aged 5-17 years in good health.

This clonotype was found a few times. The chain is built from TRBV4-1 and TRBJ1-4; maybe TRBD1 (6 bases). The germline CDR1 and CDR2 sequences are MGHRA and YSYEKL. This CDR3 has 15 residues. V was shortened by 4 bases and J by 8 bases, with 17 bases between the two germline ends. The CDR3 loop reads CASSPTQGVEEKLFF. Here the CDR3 DNA reads TGCGCCAGCAGCCCTACACAGGGAGTGGAGGAAAAACTGTTTTTT.

This clonotype has just one count. One end of the junction is discordant with germline, which a read error may explain. The chain uses TRBV5-5 and TRBJ2-7; perhaps TRBD2 as D (6 bases). Germline CDR1 reads SGHKS; CDR2 reads YYEKEE (reference sequence). CDR3 length equals 15 residues. The DNA of the CDR3 is TGTGCCGGCAGCTTGGGAGGATCTGAGAAGTACGAGCAGCACTTC. It is translated as CAGSLGGSEKYEQHF.

This clonotype was seen a few times. This chain links TRBV29-1 with TRBJ2-5; TRBD1 aligns across 9 bases. Trimming cost V 7 bases and J 5 bases; bases outside gene matches: 5. Germline-derived CDR1 and CDR2 are SQVTM and ANQGSEA. This CDR3 spans 12 amino acids. DNA of the CDR3: TGCAGCGCGGACAGGGGACATGAGACCCAGTACTTC. Translated: CSADRGHETQYF.

The chain is built from TRBV9 and TRBJ2-5, with 7 bases fitting TRBD1. The V gene's germline CDR1 is SGDLS and CDR2 YYNGEE. The V gene end was trimmed by 2 bases and the J gene end by 3 bases; junction bases not matched to a gene: 7. The CDR3 has 15 residues. CDR3 amino acids: CASSVLGTAEETQYF. CDR3 nucleotides: TGTGCCAGCAGCGTCCTCGGGACAGCAGAAGAGACCCAGTACTTC.

This clonotype was seen more than once but under ten times. The chain links TRBV5-1 to TRBJ2-2; D might be TRBD1 (7 bases). V lost 4 bases to trimming and J lost 4 bases, with 20 bases between them. The CDR3 consists of 17 residues. The germline gives CDR1 SGHRS, CDR2 YFSETQ. The CDR3 DNA follows: TGCGCCAGCAGCCCGGGGGCCCAGACAGGGATCACCGGGGAGCTGTTTTTT. It codes for CASSPGAQTGITGELFF.

Only a few counts were recorded for this clonotype. The chain joins TRBV7-7 to TRBJ2-1; D is possibly TRBD1 or TRBD2 (5 bases each). The end of the DNA aligns better with TRBJ2-5, so the J call may be wrong. The CDR3 is 17 residues long. Germline V gives CDR1 SSHAT, CDR2 FNYEAQ (reference sequence). The CDR3: CASSLAARDEGQETQYF. CDR3 nucleotide sequence: TGTGCCAGCAGCTTAGCTGCCAGGGACGAAGGTCAAGAGACCCAGTACTTC.

This clonotype occurred once. J is TRBJ2-5 and V is TRBV6-6; perhaps D is TRBD1 or TRBD2 (5 bases each). V was clipped by 7 bases and J by 5 bases, with 20 bases between them. Germline V gene data show CDR1 as MNHNY and CDR2 as SVGAGI (reference sequence). The CDR3 sequence is 15 residues long. As DNA, the CDR3 is TGTGCCAGCACTAGTGCTTTGGGGGTTTGGGAGACCCAGTACTTC. It codes for CASTSALGVWETQYF.

V is TRBV5-6 and J is TRBJ1-1; D uncertain. The CDR3 totals 14 residues. Trimming removed 0 bases at V and 0 bases at J, with 6 bases between. CDR1 is SGHDT and CDR2 is YYEEEE in the germline V gene. CDR3 sequence: CASSLGHVNTEAFF. CDR3 DNA: TGTGCCAGCAGCTTGGGACATGTGAACACTGAAGCTTTCTTT.

The chain carries TRBV9 and TRBJ2-1; unclear D gene. Germline V lookup: CDR1 SGDLS, CDR2 YYNGEE. V lost 4 bases to trimming and J lost 10 bases, with 6 bases between them. The CDR3 sequence is 10 residues long. This chain's CDR3 is CASSHEEQFF. CDR3 in DNA: TGTGCCAGCAGCCATGAGGAGCAGTTCTTC.

The J gene is TRBJ2-1, the V gene TRBV5-1; TRBD2 agrees at 7 bases. Germline V gives CDR1 SGHRS, CDR2 YFSETQ. There are 15 residues in the CDR3. V gave up 2 bases and J gave up 3 bases; unmatched junction bases: 5. This CDR3 reads CASSLWRGSYNEQFF. For the CDR3, the DNA is TGCGCCAGCAGCTTATGGCGGGGGAGCTACAATGAGCAGTTCTTC.

The chain joins TRBV5-1 to TRBJ2-1; 7 bases line up with TRBD2. The ends lost 7 bases at V and 4 bases at J; junction bases unmatched: 5. CDR1 is SGHRS, CDR2 YFSETQ, per germline. This CDR3 has 13 amino acids. The CDR3 sequence is CASGGEGYNEQFF. CDR3 coding DNA: TGCGCCAGCGGGGGGGAGGGGTACAATGAGCAGTTCTTC.

The table lists this clonotype with a few counts. The chain recombines TRBV5-1 with TRBJ1-4, with 10 bases identical to TRBD1. The CDR3 loop spans 14 amino acids. The germline V gene has CDR1 SGHRS and CDR2 YFSETQ. The V segment lost 3 bases and the J segment 8 bases; nucleotides outside the gene matches: 4. CDR3 region: CASSSTGGEEKLFF. The DNA for the CDR3 is TGCGCCAGCAGCTCGACAGGGGGCGAAGAAAAACTGTTTTTT.

This clonotype was counted only a few times. V gene TRBV20-1 combines with J gene TRBJ2-3, with TRBD2 matching over 7 bases. The V gene end was trimmed by 6 bases and the J gene end by 2 bases; junction bases not matched to a gene: 8. CDR3 length equals 14 residues. From germline, CDR1 is DFQATT and CDR2 SNEGSKA (reference sequence). This chain's CDR3 is CSARLAGFTDTQYF. The CDR3 region has the DNA TGCAGTGCCCGACTAGCAGGATTCACAGATACGCAGTATTTT.

In this sample, this clonotype turned up a few times. The chain's CDR3 is CSVAIARGYTF. Written as DNA, the CDR3 is TGCAGCGTTGCCATCGCTAGGGGCTACACCTTC. The rearrangement uses TRBV29-1 and TRBJ1-2, with no clear D. CDR1 is SQVTM, CDR2 ANQGSEA, per germline. The V end lost 4 bases, the J end lost 8 bases, and 11 bases lay between the germline ends. The CDR3 is 11 residues long.

In its sample, this clonotype was seen a few times. J is TRBJ1-5 and V is TRBV12-3 or TRBV12-4; TRBD1 matches at 11 bases. V lost 6 bases, J lost 7 bases, and 2 bases stayed unmatched. This CDR3 is 13 amino acids long. CDR3 coding DNA: TGTGCCAGCAGGGGACAGGGGGGACAGCCCCAGCATTTT. It yields the protein CASRGQGGQPQHF.

The CDR3: CASSSTKGEADTQYF. CDR3 bases: TGTGCCAGCAGCTCCACGAAGGGGGAAGCAGATACGCAGTATTTT. This chain links TRBV5-4 with TRBJ2-3; possibly TRBD1 for D (6 bases). Trimming stripped 3 bases from V and 4 bases from J, with 15 bases between. This CDR3 is built from 15 residues. The germline gives CDR1 SGHNT, CDR2 YYREEE (reference sequence).

The J gene is TRBJ2-5, the V gene TRBV3-1, with 9 nucleotides matching TRBD2. CDR3 length: 17 residues. In germline, CDR1 is LGHDT, CDR2 YNNKEL (reference sequence). V trimming: 0 bases; J trimming: 1 base; junction bases outside the gene matches: 6. This CDR3 is CASSQDPLAGSQETQYF. The CDR3 DNA reads as TGTGCCAGCAGCCAAGATCCCCTAGCGGGGAGCCAAGAGACCCAGTACTTC.

This clonotype has ten or more counts. The V and J genes are TRBV24-1 and TRBJ2-4; D may be TRBD1 (6 bases). Germline V CDR1 and CDR2: KGHDR, SFDVKD. This CDR3 has 14 amino acids. The ends were cut back, 3 bases at V and 4 bases at J, with 9 bases in the middle. The chain's CDR3 is CATSDGQGKNIQYF. The CDR3 DNA is TGTGCCACCAGTGATGGCCAGGGGAAAAACATTCAGTACTTC.

The chain is built from TRBV9 and TRBJ2-2, with D possibly matching TRBD2 (5 bases). Germline CDR1 reads SGDLS; CDR2 reads YYNGEE. V was pared by 2 bases and J by 4 bases, with 12 bases between. The CDR3 is 15 amino acids. In DNA form, the CDR3 reads TGTGCCAGCAGCGTCCTCAGCGGAGGCACCGGGGAGCTGTTTTTT. This codes for CASSVLSGGTGELFF.

The chain couples TRBV2 to TRBJ2-5, with 8 bases matching TRBD1. The CDR3 length is 14 residues. V gave up 7 bases and J gave up 3 bases; unmatched junction bases: 7. The germline V gene encodes CDR1 SNHLY and CDR2 FYNNEI. The CDR3 reads CASNRDRQEETQYF. CDR3 nucleotide sequence: TGTGCCAGCAATCGGGACAGGCAAGAAGAGACCCAGTACTTC.

The CDR3 coding sequence is TGTGCCAGTAGTATGGGCGGCGGGGAGCTGTTTTTT. It is translated as CASSMGGGELFF. The chain has TRBV19 and TRBJ2-2; D gene ambiguous. V shed 3 bases and J shed 7 bases, with 6 bases lying between them. The V gene's germline CDR1 is LNHDA and CDR2 SQIVND (reference sequence). The CDR3 runs to 12 residues.

V is TRBV29-1 and J is TRBJ2-3; TRBD2 is a possible D gene (7 bases). Trimming took off 3 bases at V and 2 bases at J, with 18 bases between the two ends. The CDR3 is made up of 16 amino acids. Germline V gene sequence: CDR1 SQVTM, CDR2 ANQGSEA. DNA of the CDR3: TGCAGCGTTGAGGGGGCTAGCGGTTCACCCACAGATACGCAGTATTTT. It encodes CSVEGASGSPTDTQYF.

The chain couples TRBV13 to TRBJ2-5; TRBD2 aligns across 14 bases. The tail of the sequence fits TRBJ2-1 better, so the J call may be wrong. Germline V gene sequence: CDR1 PRHDT, CDR2 FYEKMQ (reference sequence). This CDR3 is 16 amino acids long. The CDR3 DNA reads as TGTGCCAGCAGCCTCCCGACTAGCGGGGGGGCAAATGAGCAGTTCTTC. Encoded protein: CASSLPTSGGANEQFF.

This clonotype was picked up a small number of times. The rearrangement links TRBV18 to TRBJ1-5; the D is unclear. Germline CDR1 reads KGHSH; CDR2 reads LQKENI. This CDR3 region has 17 residues. V lost 6 bases and J 7 bases, leaving 25 bases between the germline ends. CDR3 region: CASSPVRRVASLQPQHF. CDR3 bases: TGTGCCAGCTCCCCTGTGAGGAGGGTGGCCTCTCTACAGCCCCAGCATTTT.

This clonotype has more than one count but fewer than ten. The gene calls are TRBV7-6 and TRBJ1-5, with 12 nucleotides matching TRBD1. J lost 0 bases, V lost 5 bases, and 8 bases had no gene match. The V gene's germline CDR1 is SGHVS and CDR2 FNYEAQ. The CDR3 runs 18 residues. Here the CDR3 reads CASSPGTGGWGSNQPQHF. The CDR3 DNA follows: TGTGCCAGCAGCCCAGGGACAGGGGGCTGGGGTAGCAATCAGCCCCAGCATTTT.

The rearrangement uses TRBV4-3 and TRBJ2-4; the match to TRBD1 covers 9 bases. The CDR3 is 16 amino acids. V lost 0 bases, J lost 4 bases, and 4 bases stayed unmatched. Germline V gives CDR1 LGHNA, CDR2 YSLEER. The CDR3 sequence: CASSQDLGQGKNIQYF. The CDR3 nucleotides are TGCGCCAGCAGCCAAGATCTGGGACAGGGTAAAAACATTCAGTACTTC.

This clonotype was counted a few times. This chain connects TRBV12-3 or TRBV12-4 to TRBJ1-5, with D tentatively TRBD1 (6 bases). This CDR3 is built from 16 residues. The V and J ends lost 1 base and 2 bases respectively, with 12 bases between them. In DNA, the CDR3 is TGTGCCAGCAGTTTAGGTCCCAGGGGACGCAATCAGCCCCAGCATTTT. Its translation: CASSLGPRGRNQPQHF.